The 10 T cell receptor beta chains below all came from one sample that was sequenced in a study of naive and memory T cell subsets. Two oligonucleotides, mixed equimolar, formed the beta constant-region primer covering TRBC1 and TRBC2. Four rounds of PCR amplified the ligated cDNA using nested alpha and beta constant-region primers plus SP2. TCRdb reprocessed the UMI-ligation and nested PCR reads with MiXCR, giving one entry per CDR3 protein. Seen here are 95,000 to 150,000 distinct CDR3 sequences, roughly 36% observed once, and the top ten hold approximately 0.9%. Source material: central memory CD4+ T cells from blood. The receptor source for this set is a human donor in good health.

The chain is built from TRBV2 and TRBJ2-7; possibly TRBD1 for D (8 bases). CDR1 is SNHLY and CDR2 is FYNNEI in the germline V gene. This CDR3 is 14 amino acids long. V dropped 11 bases and J dropped 1 base, with 18 bases sitting between them. The CDR3 DNA reads as TGTGCCGGTAGAGACAGGGGAGGGTCCTACGAGCAGTACTTC. Protein sequence: CAGRDRGGSYEQYF.

The chain carries TRBV20-1 and TRBJ2-2; D might be TRBD1 or TRBD2, each matching 6 bases. Germline values: CDR1 DFQATT, CDR2 SNEGSKA (reference sequence). V gave up 5 bases and J gave up 4 bases, with 17 bases separating them. This CDR3 is 15 amino acids long. This CDR3 is CSAFHRVTSTGELFF. As DNA, the CDR3 is TGCAGTGCTTTTCACAGGGTGACTAGCACCGGGGAGCTGTTTTTT.

This clonotype was picked up many times. This rearrangement joins TRBV24-1 to TRBJ1-5, with D hard to call. The CDR3 runs to 12 residues. The germline V gene encodes CDR1 KGHDR and CDR2 SFDVKD. Trimming took 2 bases from V and 9 from J, leaving 7 bases between them. The CDR3, as DNA: TGTGCCACCAGTGATTACTGGGGGCCCCAGCATTTT. This codes for CATSDYWGPQHF.

The gene calls are TRBV6-1 and TRBJ2-3; TRBD2 aligns across 10 bases. The germline CDR1 and CDR2 sequences are MNHNS and SASEGT. J lost 1 base, V lost 4 bases, and 2 bases had no gene match. This CDR3 contains 15 residues. The CDR3 reads CASSALAGRTDTQYF. The CDR3 nucleotides are TGTGCCAGCAGTGCACTAGCGGGGCGCACAGATACGCAGTATTTT.

This clonotype was seen only a few times. This chain links TRBV4-1 with TRBJ1-1; D remains ambiguous. V was clipped by 4 bases and J by 1 base, with 13 bases between them. The CDR3 runs 15 residues. The germline CDR1 and CDR2 sequences are MGHRA and YSYEKL. CDR3 amino acids: CASSPGVAGNTEAFF. CDR3 nucleotides: TGCGCCAGCAGCCCGGGAGTGGCGGGGAACACTGAAGCTTTCTTT.

The rearrangement links TRBV5-5 to TRBJ2-3; D ambiguous. V was trimmed by 4 bases and J by 0 bases, leaving 9 bases between them. The CDR3 has 14 amino acids. Germline CDR1 reads SGHKS; CDR2 reads YYEKEE (reference sequence). The CDR3 sequence is CASSPYGSTDTQYF. Written as DNA, the CDR3 is TGTGCCAGCAGCCCGTACGGAAGCACAGATACGCAGTATTTT.

The chain employs TRBV4-1 and TRBJ2-1; no clear D gene. Trimming removed 5 bases at V and 1 base at J, with 15 bases between. CDR1 and CDR2 from the germline V gene are MGHRA and YSYEKL. The CDR3 spans 16 residues. In nucleotides, the CDR3 is TGCGCCAGCAGCGAAGTGGGTAGCCTTTCCTACAATGAGCAGTTCTTC. Its translation: CASSEVGSLSYNEQFF.

The chain is built from TRBV20-1 and TRBJ2-3; D is ambiguous. The CDR3 length is 13 residues. V lost 6 bases to trimming and J lost 3 bases, with 13 bases between them. Germline V gives CDR1 DFQATT, CDR2 SNEGSKA (reference sequence). The CDR3 spells CSAPGHRTDTQYF. In DNA form, the CDR3 reads TGCAGTGCCCCCGGCCATAGGACAGATACGCAGTATTTT.

This clonotype was counted ten times or more. The chain recombines TRBV5-5 with TRBJ2-1; the D gene could be TRBD1 or TRBD2 (5 bases each). Germline CDR1 reads SGHKS; CDR2 reads YYEKEE (reference sequence). The length of the CDR3 is 15 residues. Trimming pared 4 bases from V and 0 bases from J, leaving 11 bases between. The CDR3 bases are TGTGCCAGCAGCCGGGACCGGGTCTCCTACAATGAGCAGTTCTTC. It is translated as CASSRDRVSYNEQFF.

The rearrangement links TRBV6-5 to TRBJ1-2; 8 bases align to TRBD1. J was trimmed by 8 bases and V by 0 bases; bases with no gene match: 2. This CDR3 is built from 13 residues. CDR1 MNHEY and CDR2 SVGAGI come from the germline V gene. The CDR3 region is CASSYSSGGGYTF. The CDR3, as DNA: TGTGCCAGCAGTTACTCGTCAGGGGGCGGCTACACCTTC.